This entry is about one TCR beta chain. The data were obtained in a study of T cells in Graves' hyperthyroidism and ophthalmopathy. The source material, RNA transcripts, was used to amplify TCR beta CDR3 regions. First-round RT-PCR targeting the TCR CDR3 was performed with the HTBI primer set. Each CDR3 protein is one row after TCRdb ran MiXCR on the multiplex PCR reads. Here the sample spans a few hundred thousand distinct CDR3 sequences, about a sixth being singletons. The TCR sequence derives from a middle-aged woman with Graves' ophthalmopathy. Sequencing was carried out using blood.

The CDR3 DNA is TGCGCCAGCAGCAAAGGGACTAGCGGGAACGAGCAGTATTTT. This encodes CASSKGTSGNEQYF. The chain couples TRBV5-1 to TRBJ2-3; 13 bases map to TRBD2. The J segment lost 11 bases and the V segment lost 4 bases, leaving 7 bases of the junction unmatched. The CDR3 has 14 residues. Germline CDR1 SGHRS, CDR2 YFSETQ.